A single sample gave rise to the 21 T cell receptor beta chains below, sequenced in a study of blood T cell repertoires in COVID-19. TCRdb keeps only in-frame clones here, not all; method: immunoSEQ multiplex PCR. This table has tens of thousands of clones, roughly 83% appearing once. Sequenced: peripheral blood. The receptor set was obtained from a human donor in a cohort sampled during active COVID-19.

This clone has a count of ten or more. V and J are TRBV7-9 and TRBJ2-3, with 12 nucleotides matching TRBD2. Germline V gene data show CDR1 as SEHNR and CDR2 as FQNEAQ (reference sequence). Germline trimming cut 3 bases from V and 4 bases from J; bases unmatched to any gene: 11. The CDR3 is 18 amino acids. The DNA for the CDR3 is TGTGCCAGCAGCTTTCCGGTTCGGACTAGCGGGGAAGCAGATACGCAGTATTTT. It specifies CASSFPVRTSGEADTQYF. Full variable domain (remainder filled in from reference TRBV7-9 and TRBJ2-3): DTGVSQNPRHKITKRGQNVTFRCDPISEHNRLYWYRQTLGQGPEFLTYFQNEAQLEKSRLLSDRFSAERPKGSFSTLEIQRTEQGDSAMYLCASSFPVRTSGEADTQYFGPGTRLTVL.

This clone came up a few times. The V gene is TRBV7-9, the J gene TRBJ1-1; 10 nucleotides line up with TRBD1. Germline CDR1 and CDR2: SEHNR and FQNEAQ (reference sequence). With 5 bases clipped from V and 5 bases from J, the junction kept 5 bases outside the gene matches. The CDR3 loop spans 14 amino acids. The CDR3 coding sequence is TGTGCCAGCAGCCACGGGACAGGGGAGACTGAAGCTTTCTTT. This sequence encodes CASSHGTGETEAFF.

The V gene is TRBV9, the J gene TRBJ1-3; the D gene is possibly TRBD1 (5 bases). V dropped 1 base and J dropped 4 bases, with 15 bases sitting between them. Germline loops: CDR1 SGDLS, CDR2 YYNGEE. There are 16 residues in the CDR3. The CDR3 DNA reads TGTGCCAGCAGCGTAAAGGCAGGGCCGGACGGAAACACCATATATTTT. Protein: CASSVKAGPDGNTIYF.

The J gene is TRBJ1-4, the V gene TRBV19, with D tentatively TRBD1 (6 bases). Germline CDR1 and CDR2: LNHDA and SQIVND (reference sequence). V was shortened by 5 bases and J by 0 bases, with 16 bases between the two germline ends. The CDR3 runs to 17 residues. This CDR3 is CASSLPTGRATNEKLFF. The CDR3 DNA sequence: TGTGCCAGTAGTCTTCCGACAGGACGCGCAACTAATGAAAAACTGTTTTTT.

V gene TRBV4-3 combines with J gene TRBJ2-3; the match to TRBD2 covers 13 bases. The CDR3 has 16 residues. After removal of 3 bases from V and 1 base from J, the junction contained 1 base not matched to a gene. Germline V gene sequence: CDR1 LGHNA, CDR2 YSLEER. The CDR3 region has the DNA TGCGCCAGCAGCCAGGGGACTAGCGGGGGCACAGATACGCAGTATTTT. Residues: CASSQGTSGGTDTQYF.

V usage is TRBV5-5 and J usage is TRBJ1-1; 9 nucleotides match TRBD1. Germline V CDR1 and CDR2: SGHKS, YYEKEE (reference sequence). Unmatched junction bases numbered 1, after V lost 3 bases and J lost 7 bases. The CDR3 sequence is 12 residues long. Here the CDR3 DNA reads TGTGCCAGCAGCTCGACAGGGGGTGAAGCTTTCTTT. It encodes CASSSTGGEAFF.

This sequence joins TRBV28 and TRBJ1-3, with 9 bases identical to TRBD1. The germline V gene has CDR1 MDHEN and CDR2 SYDVKM. J lost 5 bases, V lost 5 bases, and 7 bases had no gene match. This CDR3 region has 15 residues. The DNA for the CDR3 is TGTGCCAGCAGTCCACGACAGGGGGGGAGAAACACCATATATTTT. Translating it yields CASSPRQGGRNTIYF.

The chain joins TRBV27 to TRBJ1-1, with unresolved D. CDR1 is MNHEY, CDR2 SMNVEV, per germline (reference sequence). V gave up 2 bases and J gave up 2 bases, with 6 bases separating them. CDR3 length equals 13 residues. CDR3 nucleotides: TGTGCCAGCAGTTTAACGGTAAACACTGAAGCTTTCTTT. It codes for CASSLTVNTEAFF.

The chain couples TRBV19 to TRBJ1-5; tentatively, D is TRBD1 (6 bases). V was pared by 7 bases and J by 5 bases, with 18 bases between. Germline V gene lookup returns CDR1 LNHDA and CDR2 SQIVND (reference sequence). The CDR3 contains 15 residues. The CDR3 DNA follows: TGTGCCAGTAAAGACCAGGGGAGGGGACATCAGCCCCAGCATTTT. It yields the protein CASKDQGRGHQPQHF.

The rearrangement uses TRBV4-3 and TRBJ1-6, with D perhaps matching TRBD1 (5 bases). The CDR3 runs to 14 residues. Per the germline V gene, CDR1 is LGHNA and CDR2 is YSLEER. V was pared by 0 bases and J by 7 bases, with 7 bases between. The CDR3: CASSQDRQNSPLHF. The CDR3 DNA follows: TGCGCCAGCAGCCAAGATCGACAGAATTCACCCCTCCACTTT.

This chain connects TRBV10-3 to TRBJ2-1; the D is unclear. V shed 2 bases and J shed 5 bases, with 7 bases lying between them. The germline CDR1 and CDR2 sequences are ENHRY and SYGVKD. CDR3 length: 13 residues. Here the CDR3 reads CAISERRDNEQFF. CDR3 bases: TGTGCCATCAGTGAGCGTCGAGACAATGAGCAGTTCTTC.

V gene TRBV2 combines with J gene TRBJ2-2; D not resolved. The CDR3 totals 13 residues. Trimming removed 6 bases at V and 1 base at J, with 6 bases between. CDR1 and CDR2 (germline): SNHLY, FYNNEI. In DNA form, the CDR3 reads TGTGCCAGCAGGCCACAGAACACCGGGGAGCTGTTTTTT. Its protein is CASRPQNTGELFF.

V and J are TRBV7-6 and TRBJ2-3, with unresolved D. CDR3 length: 13 residues. Deletions cut 3 bases from V and 4 bases from J, with 8 bases between. Germline lookup yields CDR1 SGHVS and CDR2 FNYEAQ. This chain's CDR3 is CASSFSFADTQYF. DNA for the CDR3: TGTGCCAGCAGCTTCTCGTTCGCAGATACGCAGTATTTT.

The chain links TRBV5-4 to TRBJ2-7; weak D call: TRBD1 (6 bases). Looked up from germline, CDR1 is SGHNT and CDR2 is YYREEE (reference sequence). This CDR3 has 15 amino acids. V was cut by 0 bases and J by 5 bases, with 15 bases left in between. The CDR3 DNA follows: TGTGCCAGCAGCTTGGGAGGACAGAGCGTGGACGAGCAGTACTTC. Its protein is CASSLGGQSVDEQYF.

The chain links TRBV5-6 to TRBJ1-1; D is undetermined. There are 15 residues in the CDR3. Trimming cost V 0 bases and J 0 bases, with 9 bases left between them. CDR1 and CDR2 from the germline V gene are SGHDT and YYEEEE. CDR3 sequence: CASSLVGAMNTEAFF. For the CDR3, the DNA is TGTGCCAGCAGCTTGGTCGGAGCAATGAACACTGAAGCTTTCTTT. Variable domain in full (rest from reference TRBV5-6 and TRBJ1-1): DAGVTQSPTHLIKTRGQQVTLRCSPKSGHDTVSWYQQALGQGPQFIFQYYEEEERQRGNFPDRFSGHQFPNYSSELNVNALLLGDSALYLCASSLVGAMNTEAFFGQGTRLTVV.

This clone has a single count. This chain joins TRBV30 and TRBJ1-1; 7 positions agree with TRBD1. This CDR3 is 13 amino acids long. Germline trimming cut 4 bases from V and 0 bases from J; bases unmatched to any gene: 2. CDR1 and CDR2 from the germline V gene are GTSNPN and SVGIG (reference sequence). CDR3 amino acids: CAWTGGMNTEAFF. CDR3 in DNA: TGTGCCTGGACAGGGGGGATGAACACTGAAGCTTTCTTT.

This chain links TRBV19 with TRBJ1-5, with no clear D. Germline CDR1 LNHDA, CDR2 SQIVND (reference sequence). V was trimmed by 4 bases and J by 6 bases, leaving 22 bases between them. This CDR3 region has 17 residues. CDR3 in DNA: TGTGCCAGTAGTAGCTTCCAGCAGAACTTTAGGAGTCAGCCCCAGCATTTT. As protein: CASSSFQQNFRSQPQHF.

This clone is a singleton in its sample. The chain carries TRBV9 and TRBJ1-1; 8 bases line up with TRBD1. In germline, CDR1 is SGDLS, CDR2 YYNGEE. The length of the CDR3 is 15 residues. With 2 bases clipped from V and 1 base from J, the junction kept 4 bases outside the gene matches. The CDR3: CASSVATGANTEAFF. The CDR3 nucleotides read TGTGCCAGCAGCGTCGCGACAGGGGCGAACACTGAAGCTTTCTTT.

V is TRBV5-1 and J is TRBJ2-1; perhaps TRBD1 as D (5 bases). The CDR3 spans 15 residues. Trimming took 3 bases from V and 2 from J, leaving 12 bases between them. Germline V lookup: CDR1 SGHRS, CDR2 YFSETQ. CDR3 sequence reads: CASSSEGVPYNEQFF. The CDR3 DNA sequence: TGCGCCAGCAGCTCGGAAGGGGTCCCCTACAATGAGCAGTTCTTC.

The chain is built from TRBV28 and TRBJ1-2; possible D gene TRBD1, 6 bases. Germline V gene lookup returns CDR1 MDHEN and CDR2 SYDVKM. Trimming removed 7 bases at V and 7 bases at J, with 19 bases between. The CDR3 is made up of 14 amino acids. CDR3 DNA sequence: TGTGCCAGCACCGGGGGGGCGACTCTCGGTGGCTACACCTTC. Amino acids: CASTGGATLGGYTF.

The rearrangement links TRBV18 to TRBJ1-5; 11 bases match TRBD1. The CDR3 contains 16 residues. CDR1 is KGHSH, CDR2 LQKENI, per germline. V lost 3 bases, J lost 6 bases, and 7 bases stayed unmatched. The CDR3 DNA reads TGTGCCAGCTCACCTGGGGACAGGGGGTCAAGTCAGCCCCAGCATTTT. Protein product: CASSPGDRGSSQPQHF.